The present entry profiles one T cell receptor (beta chain) with its context. This table comes from immunoSEQ multiplex PCR, and its TCRdb copy is limited to in-frame clones, with some not included. Of roughly 4,900 clones listed, approximately 71% were seen once; the top ten hold about 14%. This entry comes from a study of preoperative IRX-2 immunotherapy in early breast cancer. With V trimmed by 2 bases and J by 8 bases, 18 bases remained unmatched. The CDR3 totals 18 residues. Per the germline V gene, CDR1 is MNHGY and CDR2 is SAAAGT. Sample treatment: preoperative locoregional IRX-2 cytokine immunotherapy. Samples came from a phase Ib trial of preoperative locoregional IRX-2 cytokine immunotherapy.

The sample here was tumor tissue, taken before IRX-2 immunotherapy. The sequence derives from a human donor with breast cancer. The J gene is TRBJ1-2, the V gene TRBV6-8, with TRBD1 identical over 9 bases. The chain's CDR3 is CASSYPGGQGPRGLGYTF. In nucleotides, the CDR3 is TGTGCCAGCAGTTACCCCGGGGGACAGGGCCCACGGGGCCTCGGCTACACCTTC.